What follows describes a single T cell receptor (beta chain). The record originates from a study of CD8 T cells in Susac syndrome. Across the study: Treatment at blood withdrawal was none, corticosteroids, or intravenous immunoglobulin alone in Susac syndrome patients.

RNA, at roughly 0.5 to 1 ug, was reverse transcribed with random hexamers. TCRdb processed the immunoSEQ multiplex PCR reads anew with MiXCR; each CDR3 protein has one entry. This table holds around 200,000 distinct CDR3 sequences, approximately 95% found once. TCR beta was sequenced from blood CD8+ and CD4+ T cells. Negative isolation was used for CD8+ and CD4+ T cells, and FACS enrichment was applied to TEMRA cells. Germline CDR1 and CDR2: MNHEY and SVGAGI. Between the trimmed V and J ends, which lost 4 bases and 0 bases, there was a span of 8 bases. The CDR3 is made up of 14 amino acids. This clonotype was sampled from a human donor with Susac syndrome. This chain connects TRBV6-5 to TRBJ2-3; unclear D gene. The material sequenced was CD8+ T cells from PBMCs. The CDR3 here is CASSSAGSTDTQYF. In DNA form, the CDR3 reads TGTGCCAGCAGTTCCGCCGGGAGCACAGATACGCAGTATTTT.